This T cell receptor beta chain was documented in a study of regulatory T cells in long-lasting Graves disease. Time point noted: persistent/refractory GD, antithyroid drugs over 5 years with positive TRAb. The authors made the TCR library using RNA they extracted from PBMCs. The diagnosis of Graves' disease used American Thyroid Association guidelines. From each patient, roughly 9 milliliters of peripheral blood was drawn and collected into an EDTA anticoagulant tube. Whole-study findings and limits: Persistent disease samples used TRBV28, TRBJ1-2 and TRBJ2-5 preferentially. The work looked only at peripheral blood and did not look at thyroid tissue.

The CDR3 covers 16 residues. V lost 5 bases and J lost 3, with 16 bases in between. The germline gives CDR1 LGHDT, CDR2 YNNKEL (reference sequence). This clonotype has more than one count but fewer than ten. What it binds is not known. For TCR beta, libraries came from iRepertoire HTBI primers and Arm-PCR of CDR3 regions. Via MiXCR, TCRdb re-called the multiplex PCR reads, giving one row per CDR3 protein. The data contain about 400,000 distinct CDR3 sequences, less than 25% of them singletons. The sequence came from a female donor with Graves disease. The chain couples TRBV3-1 to TRBJ2-2, with a possible D match to TRBD2 (6 bases). The specimen was peripheral blood mononuclear cells (PBMCs), collected when the disease was refractory, from a patient treated with antithyroid drugs. The CDR3 sequence is CASSSFWTTYTGELFF. The CDR3 DNA follows: TGTGCCAGCAGCTCTTTTTGGACTACTTACACCGGGGAGCTGTTTTTT.